The clone carrying this T cell receptor beta chain was seen a handful of times. Its antigen is currently unknown. TCRdb independently ran MiXCR on the 5' RACE reads; one entry per CDR3 protein. This table has 450,000 or so distinct CDR3 sequences, roughly 20% appearing once. This CDR3 is built from 14 residues. V dropped 5 bases and J dropped 3 bases, with 11 bases sitting between them. These data come from a study of T-cell memory formation after mild COVID-19. Study-wide background: Largely, TCR clusters stayed within a single donor.

Study-wide results and caveats: Contracting clones from day 15 to 85 showed balanced CD4/CD8; later expanders favored CD4+. Still unconfirmed is whether the second-wave clones peaking on day 37 recognized SARS-CoV-2. Pre-infection memory already had some responding clones, implying cross-reactive memory joined.

This chain links TRBV12-3 or TRBV12-4 with TRBJ1-5; possibly TRBD1 for D (5 bases). Sequenced: PBMCs or a T cell subset sorted from them (not recorded which). This sequence was found in an adult woman who had mild COVID-19 (a few samples of this study predate the infection). Cell type and time point are not known. CDR3: CASSGGSVNQPQHF. CDR3 bases: TGTGCCAGCAGTGGGGGGTCCGTCAATCAGCCCCAGCATTTT.